The clone carrying this T cell receptor (beta chain) was observed at least ten times. No antigen is known for it. The source of the sample is a study of neurological immune-mediated disorders. One entry per CDR3 protein, called by TCRdb with MiXCR from the 5' RACE reads. Here the sample spans roughly 70,000 distinct CDR3 sequences, around 5% being singletons. The unsorted libraries were produced from 2 million PBMCs held at -80 C. Study-wide findings and caveats: Patients with HTLV-1-associated myelopathy had the highest level of TCR clonal expansion, whereas patients with multiple sclerosis had the lowest level, falling beneath the level found in healthy controls. The study phylogenetically grouped the repertoires of 18 of 34 multiple sclerosis patients into one related-CDR3 cluster, a possible signature. Across subjects, expanded clones had no CDR3 amino acid sequences in common, pointing to private repertoires in all groups.

Trimming cost V 1 base and J 0 bases; bases outside gene matches: 3. Germline loops: CDR1 SGHRS, CDR2 YFSETQ. CDR3 length equals 16 residues. Sequenced: PBMCs. The chain employs TRBV5-1 and TRBJ2-2; 7 bases map to TRBD2. This clonotype was obtained from a woman in her 30s with multiple sclerosis. CDR3: CASSLSGGTNTGELFF. The CDR3 bases are TGCGCCAGCAGCTTGTCCGGGGGGACGAACACCGGGGAGCTGTTTTTT. The full variable domain, in which reference TRBV5-1 and TRBJ2-2 provide the parts outside the CDR3, is KAGVTQTPRYLIKTRGQQVTLSCSPISGHRSVSWYQQTPGQGLQFLFEYFSETQRNKGNFPGRFSGRQFSNSRSEMNVSTLELGDSALYLCASSLSGGTNTGELFFGEGSRLTVL.